This T cell receptor beta chain was recorded in a study of T-cell reconstitution after alpha-beta-depleted transplantation in children (dated by TCRdb to the mid-2010s). Regarding the research as a whole: Using TCR repertoire profiling, the study followed T-cell immune reconstitution in a quantitative way in children after TCRalphabeta/CD19-depleted allogeneic hematopoietic cell transplantation. Broad study findings and their caveats: Over the following months the frequencies of hyperexpanded clones went down, and after one year T-cell counts and TCRbeta diversity were mostly credited to newly produced T cells. The apparently early recovery of alphabetaT-cell counts about two months after transplant reportedly depended on only several hundred rapidly expanded clones that came from non-depleted graft cells. In some patients, the high TCRbeta diversity seen at day 60 was put down to recipient T cells and intrathymic progenitors that had survived conditioning.

The cysteine opens and the phenylalanine closes a CDR3 of 16 amino acids. Only CDR3 DNA remains: 48 bases, in frame from the first base. CDR1 and CDR2 were assigned from the germline V gene as SGDLS and YYNGEE. Relative to germline, V is 4 bases shorter and J is 0 bases shorter, with 11 bases between their ends. About this clonotype: Its recognized antigen is unknown. The record has no base qualities; no much larger clone is one base away.

Receptor amplification or capture employed PCR. TCRdb shows the sequencer as Illumina HiSeq 2500. To normalize quantification of the TCRbeta repertoire, the TCR libraries were built with molecular barcoding that relied on unique molecular identifiers. In-frame beta chains were kept once TCRdb had trimmed the public reads at Q25 with fastp and called clones with MiXCR. All rows with the same CDR3 protein become a single entry with the most common DNA and genes. Present in this sample are just over 200,000 distinct CDR3 sequences, roughly 8.3% of which were seen just once. The ten largest account for under 40% of the sample. The treatment or condition label for this specimen denotes: allogeneic hematopoietic cell transplantation with graft depleted of TCRalphabeta T cells and CD19 B cells. Transplant recipients were children who received TCRalphabeta/CD19-depleted allogeneic hematopoietic cell grafts.

The specimen was PBMCs, mostly from graft donor cells, collected 360 days after TCRalphabeta/CD19-depleted stem cell transplant. The TCR comes from a male patient between 2 and 10 years old who had a stem cell transplant for acute myeloid leukemia, so the T cells may come from the graft donor. The rearrangement combines TRBV9 with TRBJ2-6; confidence is insufficient to name the D gene. The CDR3 region has the sequence CASSPPHLSGANVLTF. Read as DNA, the sequence is TGTGCCAGCAGCCCCCCCCACCTCTCTGGGGCCAACGTCCTGACTTTC.